The entry below describes one T cell receptor beta chain. Its specificity is not known. Libraries were prepared by immunoSEQ multiplex PCR; TCRdb keeps only in-frame clonotypes and omits some of them. The top ten clones hold more than 9.5% of a sample with more than 400,000 clones, over 75% of them seen once. Trimming cost V 7 bases and J 1 base, with 11 bases left between them. This CDR3 region has 14 residues. Germline values: CDR1 SNHLY, CDR2 FYNNEI. This entry comes from a study of shared clonotypes between healthy human individuals. Study context: Donors consisted of a couple of women and a few men between 18 and 49. Study-level results: Few donors restricted represented genetic and exposure-history diversity.

This chain uses TRBV2 with TRBJ2-1; D gene ambiguous. The sequenced sample was PBMCs. This sequence originates from a woman in her 40s in good health. Some clones in this sample may be carry-over from other donors' samples. For the CDR3, the DNA is TGTGCCAGCACCACGGACCGATCCTACAATGAGCAGTTCTTC. Amino acids: CASTTDRSYNEQFF.